What follows are 18 T cell receptor beta chains derived from one specimen sequenced in a study of CD8 T cells in ankylosing spondylitis. One entry per CDR3 protein results from TCRdb running MiXCR on the 5' RACE reads. The data hold 40,000 or so distinct CDR3 sequences, with 2.5% to 3.5% observed a single time. Sample: blood, either unsorted or a sorted T cell fraction (not recorded which). Receptor source: a male donor with ankylosing spondylitis or in good health (not recorded which).

This clonotype was detected many times. The gene calls are TRBV9 and TRBJ2-2; possibly TRBD2 for D (6 bases). CDR1 SGDLS and CDR2 YYNGEE come from the germline V gene. V was clipped by 4 bases and J by 5 bases, with 15 bases between them. The CDR3 runs to 15 residues. The DNA for the CDR3 is TGTGCCAGCAGCCTTCAAGGAGGGGTAACCGGGGAGCTGTTTTTT. It specifies CASSLQGGVTGELFF.

This clonotype was observed at least ten times. The chain recombines TRBV9 with TRBJ2-2; TRBD2 agrees at 14 bases. The CDR3 extends over 17 amino acids. The ends lost 2 bases at V and 5 bases at J; junction bases unmatched: 5. Germline V lookup: CDR1 SGDLS, CDR2 YYNGEE. The CDR3 region has the DNA TGTGCCAGCAGCGTCCACGGGACTAGCGGGAGAACCGGGGAGCTGTTTTTT. It encodes CASSVHGTSGRTGELFF.

This clonotype appeared many times. The genes are TRBV5-1 and TRBJ2-7; possibly TRBD2 for D (6 bases). Trimming removed 6 bases from V and 3 bases from J, with 13 bases in between. This CDR3 spans 13 amino acids. CDR1 and CDR2 from the germline V gene are SGHRS and YFSETQ. The CDR3 DNA is TGCGCCAGCACGAGGAGGGTCGTCTACGAGCAGTACGTC. This translates into CASTRRVVYEQYV.

This clonotype has ten or more counts. This sequence joins TRBV9 and TRBJ2-1; 8 positions agree with TRBD2. This CDR3 contains 19 residues. V was clipped by 4 bases and J by 3 bases; unmatched bases: 18. CDR1 SGDLS and CDR2 YYNGEE come from the germline V gene. CDR3 amino acids: CASSPAPRESGGYYNEQFF. In DNA, the CDR3 is TGTGCCAGCAGCCCCGCGCCCAGAGAGAGCGGGGGCTACTACAATGAGCAGTTCTTC.

This clonotype was observed many times. This rearrangement joins TRBV9 to TRBJ2-1, with D tentatively TRBD1 or TRBD2 (5 bases each). Germline lookup yields CDR1 SGDLS and CDR2 YYNGEE. The CDR3 sequence is 16 residues long. V lost 3 bases, J lost 4 bases, and 17 bases lay in between. Written as DNA, the CDR3 is TGTGCCAGCAGCGCCGACCAGGGAGCTGAGTACAATGAGCAGTTCTTC. Protein: CASSADQGAEYNEQFF.

This clonotype was detected a few times. The rearrangement joins TRBV9 to TRBJ2-1; D is ambiguous. The germline V and J ends were trimmed by 1 base and 12 bases, with 14 bases remaining between them. Germline CDR1 and CDR2: SGDLS and YYNGEE. The CDR3 consists of 13 residues. CDR3 nucleotides: TGTGCCAGCAGCGTATCTCTTCTATCGGGGCAGTTCTTC. Amino acids: CASSVSLLSGQFF.

This clonotype occurred many times. V is TRBV9 and J is TRBJ2-2; D not resolved. The V and J ends lost 0 bases and 8 bases respectively, with 17 bases between them. Per germline, CDR1 SGDLS and CDR2 YYNGEE. The CDR3 totals 16 residues. CDR3 region: CASSVGVGGAVGELFF. CDR3 nucleotide sequence: TGTGCCAGCAGCGTAGGTGTTGGCGGCGCGGTAGGGGAGCTGTTTTTT.

This clonotype was seen many times. The chain joins TRBV9 to TRBJ1-6; D gene unclear. Germline V CDR1 and CDR2: SGDLS, YYNGEE. Trimming pared 0 bases from V and 10 bases from J, leaving 14 bases between. This CDR3 contains 15 residues. CDR3 sequence reads: CASSVEGGVWSPLHF. The CDR3 DNA sequence: TGTGCCAGCAGCGTAGAGGGTGGGGTTTGGTCACCCCTCCACTTT.

This clonotype showed up many times. The rearrangement uses TRBV9 and TRBJ2-3; D may be TRBD1 (5 bases). Deletions cut 3 bases from V and 5 bases from J, with 16 bases between. Germline loops: CDR1 SGDLS, CDR2 YYNGEE. The CDR3 totals 15 residues. Written as DNA, the CDR3 is TGTGCCAGCAGCGGGACAACCCACCGTGGAGATACGCAGTATTTT. This sequence encodes CASSGTTHRGDTQYF.

In the case of this clonotype: A read error is possible here, since a much larger clone lies one base away. The chain links TRBV9 to TRBJ1-3; no definite D call. V shed 0 bases and J shed 4 bases, with 2 bases lying between them. The CDR3 runs to 12 residues. Germline V CDR1 and CDR2: SGDLS, YYNGEE. The CDR3 protein is CASSVEGNTIYF. DNA of the CDR3: TGTGCCAGCAGCGTAGAGGGAAACACCATATATTTT.

This clonotype was detected many times. V gene TRBV9 combines with J gene TRBJ1-3; perhaps TRBD1 as D (6 bases). Germline CDR1 is SGDLS and CDR2 is YYNGEE. Trimming took off 4 bases at V and 0 bases at J, with 14 bases between the two ends. The CDR3 spans 16 residues. The CDR3 sequence is CASSRDTGGSGNTIYF. The CDR3 bases are TGTGCCAGCAGCCGGGACACCGGAGGCTCTGGAAACACCATATATTTT.

Ten or more counts support this clonotype. The chain carries TRBV9 and TRBJ2-3, with D possibly TRBD2 on 6 matching bases. The V and J ends lost 4 bases and 0 bases respectively, with 15 bases between them. CDR3 length equals 16 residues. The germline V gene encodes CDR1 SGDLS and CDR2 YYNGEE. The CDR3: CASSSRSGSSTDTQYF. CDR3 DNA sequence: TGTGCCAGCAGCTCCCGTAGCGGCTCTAGCACAGATACGCAGTATTTT.

At least ten counts were recorded for this clonotype. The J gene is TRBJ2-1, the V gene TRBV9; D possibly uses TRBD1 or TRBD2 (6 bases each). Trimming removed 0 bases at V and 12 bases at J, with 16 bases between. This CDR3 is 14 amino acids long. Germline assignment: CDR1 SGDLS and CDR2 YYNGEE. Here the CDR3 DNA reads TGTGCCAGCAGCGTAGAAGTCGGGGGCCCTCGGCAGTTCTTC. It encodes CASSVEVGGPRQFF.

This clonotype has at least ten counts. The V gene is TRBV9, the J gene TRBJ1-2; D unresolved. CDR1 and CDR2 from the germline V gene are SGDLS and YYNGEE. The CDR3 is made up of 15 amino acids. V gave up 0 bases and J gave up 2 bases, with 11 bases separating them. For the CDR3, the DNA is TGTGCCAGCAGCGTAGCCACCTCACCAAACTATGGCTACACCTTC. Its translation is CASSVATSPNYGYTF.

This clonotype has more than one count but fewer than ten. CDR3 sequence reads: CASSVSGGAGRDTQYF. CDR3 coding DNA: TGTGCCAGCAGCGTAAGCGGGGGGGCAGGGCGAGATACGCAGTATTTT. The chain carries TRBV9 and TRBJ2-3; 10 bases are a match to TRBD2. The CDR3 consists of 16 residues. Germline lookup yields CDR1 SGDLS and CDR2 YYNGEE. Trimming removed 1 base from V and 5 bases from J; junction bases left unmatched: 7.

This clonotype was picked up many times. V is TRBV9 and J is TRBJ2-5, with D possibly matching TRBD1 (5 bases). The CDR3 runs 16 residues. Trimming took off 3 bases at V and 1 base at J, with 16 bases between the two ends. Germline lookup yields CDR1 SGDLS and CDR2 YYNGEE. The CDR3 DNA follows: TGTGCCAGCAGCGAAACACGCCAGGGTTCCCAAGAGACCCAGTACTTC. Amino acids: CASSETRQGSQETQYF. The variable domain in full, with the rest retrieved from reference TRBV9 and TRBJ2-5, is DSGVTQTPKHLITATGQRVTLRCSPRSGDLSVYWYQQSLDQGLQFLIQYYNGEERAKGNILERFSAQQFPDLHSELNLSSLELGDSALYFCASSETRQGSQETQYFGPGTRLLVL.

This clonotype was recorded many times. This rearrangement joins TRBV9 to TRBJ2-4; D is uncertain. CDR3 length: 15 residues. The germline V gene has CDR1 SGDLS and CDR2 YYNGEE. Trimming stripped 0 bases from V and 2 bases from J, with 9 bases between. CDR3 bases: TGTGCCAGCAGCGTAGCGGGTGGACCCAAAAACATTCAGTACTTC. It yields the protein CASSVAGGPKNIQYF.

The chain uses TRBV9 and TRBJ2-5; D is possibly TRBD2 (5 bases). CDR1 is SGDLS and CDR2 is YYNGEE in the germline V gene. The CDR3 consists of 16 residues. V lost 0 bases to trimming and J lost 2 bases, with 14 bases between them. CDR3 DNA: TGTGCCAGCAGCGTAGCTTGGCAGAGAGGGCAAGAGACCCAGTACTTC. This codes for CASSVAWQRGQETQYF.